The 24 T cell receptor beta chains in this list originate from one sample, sequenced in a study of blood T cell repertoires in COVID-19. Clones were sequenced by immunoSEQ multiplex PCR, and TCRdb holds only the in-frame ones, with some missing. This table has 75,000 to 90,000 clones, about 87% appearing once. Sequencing was performed on peripheral blood. The receptors come from an elderly man with active or convalescent COVID-19.

Only one count was recorded for this clone. The chain recombines TRBV9 with TRBJ2-1; the D gene is possibly TRBD2 (6 bases). The CDR3 consists of 15 residues. With 0 bases removed from V and 6 bases from J, the gap between germline ends came to 13 bases. The germline V gene encodes CDR1 SGDLS and CDR2 YYNGEE. The CDR3 DNA sequence: TGTGCCAGCAGCGTAGGATTGGGACTTACCAATGAGCAGTTCTTC. This codes for CASSVGLGLTNEQFF.

This clone was detected a few times. The gene calls are TRBV10-1 and TRBJ2-1; no clear D. Germline assignment: CDR1 WNHNN and CDR2 SYGVQD (reference sequence). The length of the CDR3 is 14 residues. Trimming shortened V by 2 bases and J by 0 bases, and 5 bases separated the two germline ends. CDR3 sequence reads: CASSEDSSYNEQFF. CDR3 nucleotide sequence: TGCGCCAGCAGTGAGGATAGCTCCTACAATGAGCAGTTCTTC.

V and J are TRBV12-3 or TRBV12-4 and TRBJ2-3; TRBD1 agrees at 9 bases. This CDR3 comprises 13 residues. J was trimmed by 3 bases and V by 5 bases; bases with no gene match: 0. This chain's CDR3 is CASSGTGTDTQYF. The CDR3 DNA reads as TGTGCCAGCAGTGGGACAGGGACAGATACGCAGTATTTT.

The chain couples TRBV7-9 to TRBJ1-5; D not certain. V gave up 1 base and J gave up 3 bases, with 13 bases separating them. The CDR3 is 16 residues long. The germline V gene encodes CDR1 SEHNR and CDR2 FQNEAQ (reference sequence). CDR3 bases: TGTGCCAGCAGCTTAGGTTTGTCCGGAGACAATCAGCCCCAGCATTTT. It codes for CASSLGLSGDNQPQHF.

The rearrangement links TRBV11-2 to TRBJ2-1; 7 nucleotides match TRBD1. Germline V lookup: CDR1 SGHAT, CDR2 FQNNGV. V trimming: 5 bases; J trimming: 3 bases; junction bases outside the gene matches: 7. The CDR3 totals 15 residues. The CDR3 spells CASSLGQGVYNEQFF. The CDR3 bases are TGTGCCAGCAGCCTCGGTCAGGGGGTCTACAATGAGCAGTTCTTC.

This chain links TRBV29-1 with TRBJ1-5, with a possible D match to TRBD1 (6 bases). CDR3 size: 14 residues. Trimming removed 4 bases at V and 2 bases at J, with 12 bases between. Per the germline V gene, CDR1 is SQVTM and CDR2 is ANQGSEA. The chain's CDR3 is CSVAGAGGNQPQHF. In nucleotides, the CDR3 is TGCAGCGTTGCCGGGGCAGGGGGCAATCAGCCCCAGCATTTT.

The V call is TRBV19, the J call TRBJ2-3; 10 bases map to TRBD1. The V gene end was trimmed by 4 bases and the J gene end by 3 bases; junction bases not matched to a gene: 4. This CDR3 spans 15 amino acids. The V gene's germline CDR1 is LNHDA and CDR2 SQIVND (reference sequence). The CDR3 nucleotides are TGTGCCAGTAGTACGACAGGGGGCGGGACAGATACGCAGTATTTT. This codes for CASSTTGGGTDTQYF.

The chain carries TRBV6-4 and TRBJ2-3; 12 bases are shared with TRBD2. Germline V gene data show CDR1 as MRHNA and CDR2 as SNTAGT. Unmatched junction bases numbered 5, after V lost 6 bases and J lost 10 bases. The CDR3 is made up of 13 amino acids. The CDR3 region is CASSSTSGGSQYF. CDR3 bases: TGTGCCAGCAGCAGCACTAGCGGGGGGTCGCAGTATTTT.

Notes on this clone: Mismatch with germline at one junction end may stem from a read error. The rearrangement links TRBV10-3 to TRBJ2-5; D unclear. The CDR3 has 17 amino acids. CDR1 ENHRY and CDR2 SYGVKD come from the germline V gene. CDR3 amino acids: CAISEFLKSVSQETQYF. DNA for the CDR3: TGTGCCATCAGCGAGTTCTTAAAGAGTGTGAGCCAAGAGACCCAGTACTTC.

The rearrangement links TRBV3-1 (or the pseudogene TRBV3-2) to TRBJ1-5, with D unresolved. This CDR3 comprises 15 residues. Per the germline V gene, CDR1 is LGHDT and CDR2 is YNNKEL (reference sequence). V lost 1 base to trimming and J lost 4 bases, with 11 bases between them. The CDR3 coding sequence is TGTGCCAGCAGCCAAGGGCCAGAAACAAATCAGCCCCAGCATTTT. Protein product: CASSQGPETNQPQHF.

The chain links TRBV5-4 to TRBJ2-7, with 7 bases lining up with TRBD1. J was trimmed by 0 bases and V by 2 bases; bases with no gene match: 2. Germline V gene data show CDR1 as SGHNT and CDR2 as YYREEE (reference sequence). The CDR3 is 14 amino acids. The CDR3 spells CASSLQGHSYEQYV. CDR3 nucleotide sequence: TGTGCCAGCAGCTTACAGGGGCACTCCTACGAGCAGTACGTC.

J is TRBJ1-2 and V is TRBV7-9; D may be TRBD1 (5 bases). Trimming took off 8 bases at V and 0 bases at J, with 19 bases between the two ends. Germline V gene sequence: CDR1 SEHNR, CDR2 FQNEAQ (reference sequence). The CDR3 loop spans 16 amino acids. CDR3 DNA sequence: TGTGCCAGCCTCCTACCCGGGCAGGGAACTAACTATGGCTACACCTTC. Its translation: CASLLPGQGTNYGYTF.

The rearrangement links TRBV7-6 to TRBJ2-5; tentatively, D is TRBD2 (5 bases). Germline CDR1 reads SGHVS; CDR2 reads FNYEAQ. Deletions cut 0 bases from V and 5 bases from J, with 16 bases between. This CDR3 region has 16 residues. CDR3: CASSLAGMVARETQYF. The DNA of the CDR3 is TGTGCCAGCAGCTTAGCTGGGATGGTAGCGAGGGAGACCCAGTACTTC.

This chain joins TRBV7-9 and TRBJ1-2; D gene ambiguous. The CDR3 loop spans 14 amino acids. Trimming left V 2 bases short and J 0 bases short, with 7 bases between. Germline assignment: CDR1 SEHNR and CDR2 FQNEAQ (reference sequence). The CDR3 sequence is CASSLQEANYGYTF. CDR3 nucleotide sequence: TGTGCCAGCAGCTTACAGGAAGCTAACTATGGCTACACCTTC.

The rearrangement uses TRBV24-1 and TRBJ1-2, with TRBD1 identical over 9 bases. CDR3 length equals 16 residues. J was trimmed by 2 bases and V by 4 bases; bases with no gene match: 7. In germline, CDR1 is KGHDR, CDR2 SFDVKD. The CDR3 region has the DNA TGTGCCACCAGTGACACACGGGACAGGGAAAACTATGGCTACACCTTC. Its protein product is CATSDTRDRENYGYTF.

The chain is built from TRBV7-2 and TRBJ2-3, with a tentative D call TRBD1 (6 bases). Per the germline V gene, CDR1 is SGHTA and CDR2 is FQGNSA. This CDR3 spans 14 amino acids. Trimming stripped 3 bases from V and 6 bases from J, with 13 bases between. CDR3 protein: CASSLANRADTQYF. The CDR3 bases are TGTGCCAGCAGCTTGGCGAACAGGGCCGATACGCAGTATTTT.

V usage is TRBV11-2 and J usage is TRBJ1-3; D gene uncertain. The CDR3 extends over 14 amino acids. Deletions cut 0 bases from V and 4 bases from J, with 7 bases between. CDR1 and CDR2 (germline): SGHAT, FQNNGV. The CDR3 DNA is TGTGCCAGCAGCTTAGATCCCAGGGGAAACACCATATATTTT. It is translated as CASSLDPRGNTIYF.

This chain connects TRBV28 to TRBJ1-4; D is unresolved. This CDR3 contains 13 residues. Deletions cut 8 bases from V and 7 bases from J, with 14 bases between. The germline CDR1 and CDR2 sequences are MDHEN and SYDVKM. CDR3 residues: CASLASSGEKLFF. CDR3 nucleotides: TGTGCCAGCCTTGCGTCATCGGGTGAAAAACTGTTTTTT.

This chain's CDR3 is CASSYSRQATNYGYTF. The CDR3 region has the DNA TGTGCCAGCAGTTACTCCCGACAGGCAACTAACTATGGCTACACCTTC. The rearrangement joins TRBV6-5 to TRBJ1-2, with TRBD1 as a possible D gene (6 bases). The CDR3 totals 16 residues. CDR1 is MNHEY, CDR2 SVGAGI, per germline. The V and J ends lost 0 bases and 0 bases respectively, with 11 bases between them.

The chain has TRBV5-8 and TRBJ1-4; TRBD1 matches at 7 bases. The germline V gene encodes CDR1 SGHTS and CDR2 YDEGEE. This CDR3 contains 15 residues. The junction had 6 bases not matched to a gene; V was cut back by 5 bases and J by 2 bases. The CDR3: CASSMGDSTNEKLFF. CDR3 sequence (DNA): TGTGCCAGCAGTATGGGGGACAGTACTAATGAAAAACTGTTTTTT. Full variable domain (remainder filled in from reference TRBV5-8 and TRBJ1-4): EAGVTQSPTHLIKTRGQQATLRCSPISGHTSVYWYQQALGLGLQFLLWYDEGEERNRGNFPPRFSGRQFPNYSSELNVNALELEDSALYLCASSMGDSTNEKLFFGSGTQLSVL.

The CDR3 nucleotides read TGTGCCAGCAGCTTCATGCGGGGGGGACAACAAGAGACCCAGTACTTC. The encoded protein is CASSFMRGGQQETQYF. The chain combines TRBV7-6 with TRBJ2-5, with TRBD2 matching 9 bases. The CDR3 has 16 residues. V gave up 3 bases and J gave up 2 bases; unmatched junction bases: 7. Germline lookup yields CDR1 SGHVS and CDR2 FNYEAQ.

This chain uses TRBV27 with TRBJ1-5; D gene ambiguous. The germline gives CDR1 MNHEY, CDR2 SMNVEV (reference sequence). Trimming took 2 bases from V and 2 from J, leaving 10 bases between them. The CDR3 is 15 amino acids. The chain's CDR3 is CASSLRLAGNQPQHF. CDR3 bases: TGTGCCAGCAGTTTAAGGCTAGCGGGCAATCAGCCCCAGCATTTT.

The chain joins TRBV5-4 to TRBJ2-3, with 10 nucleotides matching TRBD2. V lost 1 base, J lost 2 bases, and 7 bases stayed unmatched. The CDR3 is made up of 17 amino acids. Per germline, CDR1 SGHNT and CDR2 YYREEE (reference sequence). The CDR3 DNA reads TGTGCCAGCAGCTTGCCCCTAGCGGGAGTTGTCACAGATACGCAGTATTTT. Encoded protein: CASSLPLAGVVTDTQYF.

V is TRBV4-1 and J is TRBJ2-1; 9 bases are a match to TRBD2. V shed 5 bases, J shed 5 bases, and the junction held 7 bases outside the gene matches. The length of the CDR3 is 15 residues. Germline V lookup: CDR1 MGHRA, CDR2 YSYEKL. CDR3 DNA: TGCGCCAGCAGCAAACTAGCGGGTAGCAACAATGAGCAGTTCTTC. Encoded protein: CASSKLAGSNNEQFF.